A selection of T cell receptor beta chains follows, all from one sample in a study of radiotherapy plus CTLA-4 blockade in lung cancer. Profiled with immunoSEQ multiplex PCR; TCRdb holds only in-frame clones, not every one. This table holds tens of thousands of clones, approximately 82% found once. The sample here was peripheral blood, taken from a patient treated with radiotherapy plus ipilimumab. The source is a human donor with non-small cell lung cancer who had stable disease on radiotherapy plus ipilimumab. Each CDR3 is given with its conserved first and last residue. D genes are given only for firm matches. Part of the rows lack a size; the others show once, few, many or a class for expanded clones.

TRBV10-3	TRBD2	-	TRBJ2-3	CAINWGGSSDTQYF	TGTGCCATCAACTGGGGAGGGAGTTCGGATACGCAGTATTTT
TRBV5-1	-	-	TRBJ2-3	CASSWRVTDTQYF	TGCGCCAGCAGCTGGAGGGTCACAGATACGCAGTATTTT
TRBV7-2	-	few	TRBJ1-6	CASRLEPSSYNSPLHF	TGTGCCAGCAGACTAGAGCCGAGCTCCTATAATTCACCCCTCCACTTT
TRBV11-2	-	once	TRBJ2-1	CASSLDRDPSYNEQFF	TGTGCCAGCAGCTTAGACCGGGACCCCAGTTACAATGAGCAGTTCTTC
TRBV5-6	-	-	TRBJ2-7	CASSSGTQGEQYF	TGTGCCAGCAGCTCCGGGACCCAGGGCGAGCAGTACTTC
TRBV7-2	TRBD2	once	TRBJ2-1	CASSFRTSHSDEQFF	TGTGCCAGCAGCTTCCGGACTAGTCATTCCGATGAGCAGTTCTTC
TRBV5-6	-	-	TRBJ1-1	CASSLAGRPNTEAFF	TGTGCCAGCAGCTTGGCCGGGAGGCCTAACACTGAAGCTTTCTTT
TRBV10-2	-	-	TRBJ1-2	CASSAGDGYGYTF	TGCGCCAGCAGCGCAGGGGATGGCTATGGCTACACCTTC
TRBV12-2	-	-	TRBJ2-2	CASRPEADSTGELFF	TGTGCAAGTCGCCCCGAGGCAGATAGCACCGGGGAGCTGTTTTTT
TRBV7-2	TRBD2	-	TRBJ2-3	CASSLLGSGGADTQYF	TGTGCCAGCAGCTTATTGGGTAGCGGGGGGGCGGATACGCAGTATTTT
TRBV15	-	-	TRBJ1-1	CATSGGGDTEAFF	TGTGCCACCAGCGGCGGCGGCGACACTGAAGCTTTCTTT
TRBV11-3	-	few	TRBJ1-1	CASSLGVENTEAFF	TGTGCCAGCAGCTTGGGGGTGGAAAACACTGAAGCTTTCTTT
TRBV28	-	-	TRBJ2-3	CASSLRGRGTDTQYF	TGTGCCAGCAGTTTACGGGGCAGAGGCACAGATACGCAGTATTTT
TRBV18	TRBD1	once	TRBJ1-2	CASSPLPGQGNYGYTF	TGTGCCAGCTCACCTCTACCGGGACAGGGAAACTATGGCTACACCTTC
TRBV4-3	-	-	TRBJ2-2	CASSQAIVTTGELFF	TGCGCCAGCAGCCAAGCTATTGTGACGACCGGGGAGCTGTTTTTT
TRBV5-4	TRBD2	-	TRBJ2-5	CASRLAGTQETQYF	TGTGCCAGCAGGTTAGCGGGGACCCAAGAGACCCAGTACTTC
TRBV4-1	-	-	TRBJ1-2	CASSQGASHYGYTF	TGCGCCAGCAGCCAAGGAGCCAGCCACTATGGCTACACCTTC
TRBV9	-	-	TRBJ2-1	CASSVIGQSYNEQFF	TGTGCCAGCAGCGTAATCGGCCAGTCCTACAATGAGCAGTTCTTC
TRBV4-1	-	-	TRBJ1-4	CASSQEDLLGEKLFF	TGCGCCAGCAGCCAAGAGGATTTATTGGGGGAAAAACTGTTTTTT
TRBV18	-	-	TRBJ1-1	CASSPPNTEAFF	TGTGCCAGCTCACCACCGAACACTGAAGCTTTCTTT
TRBV19	TRBD1	few	TRBJ1-2	CASSIGTGDYYGYTF	TGTGCCAGTAGTATAGGGACAGGGGATTACTATGGCTACACCTTC
TRBV5-1	-	once	TRBJ2-2	CASSESGAHTGELFF	TGCGCCAGCAGTGAATCAGGGGCGCACACCGGAGAGCTGTTTTTT
TRBV19	TRBD2	-	TRBJ2-5	CASSMSTGGRETQYF	TGTGCCAGTAGTATGTCCACCGGGGGGAGGGAGACCCAGTACTTC
TRBV7-9	-	-	TRBJ1-4	CASSLASLRPATNEKLFF	TGTGCCAGCAGCTTAGCCAGCCTCCGACCGGCAACTAATGAAAAACTGTTTTTT
TRBV2	-	-	TRBJ2-2	CASTEGQGRTGELFF	TGTGCCAGCACAGAGGGGCAGGGGCGCACCGGGGAGCTGTTTTTT
TRBV28	-	-	TRBJ1-6	CASTHWGTNSPLHF	TGTGCCAGCACCCATTGGGGGACAAATTCACCCCTCCACTTT
TRBV5-1	-	-	TRBJ2-3	CASSTGLTLRTDTQYF	TGCGCCAGCAGCACCGGACTGACTCTTCGCACAGATACGCAGTATTTT
TRBV5-1	-	-	TRBJ2-5	CASSPLTGAETQYF	TGCGCCAGCAGCCCTTTGACGGGGGCAGAGACCCAGTACTTC
TRBV9	-	once	TRBJ2-1	CASSADSLSYNEQFF	TGTGCCAGCAGCGCCGACAGCCTCTCCTACAATGAGCAGTTCTTC
TRBV30	-	-	TRBJ1-1	CAWRPTGYTEAFF	TGTGCCTGGAGACCTACAGGGTACACTGAAGCTTTCTTT
TRBV10-1	-	-	TRBJ2-1	CASSDQGGGNEQFF	TGCGCCAGCAGTGACCAGGGTGGGGGCAATGAGCAGTTCTTC
TRBV11-2	TRBD1	-	TRBJ1-1	CASRTGQLQNTEAFF	TGTGCCAGCAGGACGGGACAGTTACAAAACACTGAAGCTTTCTTT
TRBV6-5	-	-	TRBJ1-1	CASSYVGPWGNTEAFF	TGTGCCAGCAGTTACGTAGGACCCTGGGGGAACACTGAAGCTTTCTTT
TRBV5-6	TRBD1	-	TRBJ1-2	CASSLEDRVWRGYTF	TGTGCCAGCAGCTTGGAGGACAGGGTCTGGAGAGGCTACACCTTC
TRBV28	TRBD1	-	TRBJ1-6	CASRWTGRNSPLHF	TGTGCCAGCAGATGGACAGGGCGGAATTCACCCCTCCACTTT
TRBV9	-	-	TRBJ1-3	CASSVGTGSSGNTIYF	TGTGCCAGCAGCGTAGGAACAGGAAGCTCTGGAAACACCATATATTTT
TRBV14	-	few	TRBJ2-5	CASSKTVPNSQETQYF	TGTGCCAGCAGCAAGACAGTGCCAAATTCCCAAGAGACCCAGTACTTC
TRBV4-1	TRBD1	-	TRBJ1-1	CASSQGGTGNTEAFF	TGCGCCAGCAGCCAAGGGGGGACAGGGAACACTGAAGCTTTCTTT
TRBV28	-	-	TRBJ2-6	CASSKPKAGVGANVLTF	TGTGCCAGCAGCAAACCGAAGGCAGGGGTTGGGGCCAACGTCCTGACTTTC
TRBV19	-	-	TRBJ1-5	CASSIDRAGYQPQHF	TGTGCCAGTAGTATAGATCGGGCCGGATATCAGCCCCAGCATTTT
TRBV11-1	TRBD1	-	TRBJ2-2	CASSLQGVGVNTGELFF	TGTGCCAGCAGCTTACAGGGGGTAGGGGTGAACACCGGGGAGCTGTTTTTT